This T cell receptor (beta chain) originates from a study of cytomegalovirus exposure and HLA in healthy donors. Study-level findings and limits: Sequencing artifact likely explains a cluster of highly shared sequence variants. In a later analysis, HLA-associated beta chains showed higher expansion and lower generation probabilities than comparable chains. Compared with the roughly 700-donor mean, an Asian-associated ancestry cluster reportedly had fewer N-insertions, according to a later analysis. Association of 16,951 TCR beta sequences with HLA alleles was found at 0.05 false discovery rate in a later analysis.

Germline assignment: CDR1 SEHNR and CDR2 FQNEAQ (reference sequence). The CDR3 spans 16 residues. The V and J ends lost 3 bases and 2 bases, in that order; junction bases with no gene match: 6. As concerns this clone: What it binds is unknown.

The PCR contained 60 Vbeta and 13 Jbeta primers. TCRdb's copy holds only in-frame clones and misses some; the assay was immunoSEQ multiplex PCR. The sample consists of 150,000 to 200,000 clones, about 65% of them appearing once. This TCR came from a girl under 18 in good health and CMV-seronegative. Material: PBMCs. The chain employs TRBV7-9 and TRBJ2-2, with TRBD2 matching over 7 bases. CDR3 nucleotide sequence: TGTGCCAGCAGCTTTATTACGGGGGGAAACACCGGGGAGCTGTTTTTT. Its protein is CASSFITGGNTGELFF.